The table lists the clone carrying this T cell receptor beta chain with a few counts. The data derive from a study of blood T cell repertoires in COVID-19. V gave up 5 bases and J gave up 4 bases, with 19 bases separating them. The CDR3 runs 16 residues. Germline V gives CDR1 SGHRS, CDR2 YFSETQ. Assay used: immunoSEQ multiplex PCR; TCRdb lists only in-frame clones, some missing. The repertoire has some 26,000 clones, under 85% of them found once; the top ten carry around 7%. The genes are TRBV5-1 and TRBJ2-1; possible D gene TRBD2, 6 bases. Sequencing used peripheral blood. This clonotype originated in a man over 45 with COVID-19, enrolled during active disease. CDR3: CASSRREAGQYNEQFF. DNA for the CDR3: TGCGCCAGCAGTCGGAGGGAGGCGGGGCAGTACAATGAGCAGTTCTTC.